This T cell receptor beta chain originates from a study of cytomegalovirus exposure and HLA in healthy donors. General study results and limits: Later analysis revealed greater clonal expansion in HLA-associated TCR beta chains than in equally common others. Investigators reported 150 to 200 TCR beta chains as tied to cytomegalovirus.

Germline V CDR1 and CDR2: SQVTM, ANQGSEA. Trimming cost V 1 base and J 8 bases; bases outside gene matches: 7. The CDR3 contains 15 residues. It was with 60 Vbeta and 13 Jbeta primers that the PCR ran. The protocol was immunoSEQ multiplex PCR, while the TCRdb copy is restricted to in-frame clones and leaves out a portion. The sample lists tens of thousands of clones, about 7.6% occurring once. This clone was seen a handful of times. No antigen is known for it. The J gene is TRBJ2-1, the V gene TRBV29-1; TRBD2 matches 11 bases. This receptor was taken from a man between 45 and 60 years old in good health and CMV-seronegative. What was sequenced was PBMCs. CDR3 region: CSVEAGTSGLYEQFF. The CDR3 DNA reads as TGCAGCGTTGAAGCGGGGACTAGCGGACTTTATGAGCAGTTCTTC.